This is a list of T cell receptor beta chains from one sample in a study of T cells in Graves' hyperthyroidism and ophthalmopathy. TCRdb re-analysed the multiplex PCR reads in MiXCR, keeping a single row per CDR3 protein. The table lists more than 550,000 distinct CDR3 sequences, 17% of them singletons. Sequenced input: blood. The source of these receptors is a man aged 45-65 years with Graves' hyperthyroidism. Both conserved end residues are part of each CDR3. D genes are given only for firm matches. Where a row states a size, it is once, few, many or the class of an expanded clone; other rows omit it.

D	size	J	V	DNA	CDR3
TRBD2	many	TRBJ2-7	TRBV2	TGTGCCAGCAGTGAACAGGGACTAGCGGGAGACGAGCAGTACTTC	CASSEQGLAGDEQYF
NA	many	TRBJ2-5	TRBV10-3	TGTGCCATCAATGACAAAGACAGGTTCGCCGAGACCCAGTACTTC	CAINDKDRFAETQYF
NA	many	TRBJ2-5	TRBV6-2/TRBV6-3	TGTGCCAGCAGTTACTCATTGCGGTCGCTGGGGGAGACCCAGTACTTC	CASSYSLRSLGETQYF
NA	few	TRBJ2-1	TRBV30	TGTGCCTGGAGTGTACAGGGTCAGTCTGGGATGTCCTACAATGAGCAGTTCTTC	CAWSVQGQSGMSYNEQFF
NA	NA	TRBJ2-1	TRBV6-5	TGTGCCAGCAGTTACGACAGCAACAATGAGCAGTTCTTC	CASSYDSNNEQFF
NA	few	TRBJ2-1	TRBV3-1	TGTGCCAGCAGCCAAGAGGGGGGGCTTGCCTACAATGAGCAGTTCTTC	CASSQEGGLAYNEQFF
NA	NA	TRBJ2-2	TRBV4-2	TGTGCCAGCAGCCAAGAGTGGGACTGGAACACCGGGGAGCTGTTTTTT	CASSQEWDWNTGELFF
NA	many	TRBJ1-3	TRBV12-3/TRBV12-4	TGTGCCAGCAGGCTTAACAGGGATTTCTCTGGAAACACCATATATTTT	CASRLNRDFSGNTIYF
NA	many	TRBJ2-7	TRBV6-2/TRBV6-3	TGTGCCAGCAAACACGACCTTCTCTACGAGCAGTACTTC	CASKHDLLYEQYF
NA	few	TRBJ2-3	TRBV9	TGTGCCAGCAGCGTCGGACGGTTTAGCACAGATACGCAGTATTTT	CASSVGRFSTDTQYF
NA	NA	TRBJ1-2	TRBV28	TGTGCCAGCACCTCCCACAGCCACCTATATGGCTACACCTTC	CASTSHSHLYGYTF
NA	many	TRBJ2-5	TRBV12-3/TRBV12-4	NA	CASRTSFLETQYF
NA	few	TRBJ2-1	TRBV7-9	TGTGCCAGCAGCCCGGGGGACACAAACAATGAGCAGTTCTTC	CASSPGDTNNEQFF
NA	NA	TRBJ2-3	TRBV24-1	TGTGCCACCAGTGACCGCCCGAAAGATACGCAGTATTTT	CATSDRPKDTQYF
NA	many	TRBJ2-1	TRBV10-3	TGTGCCATCAGCACCACTAGTAGCTCCTACAATGAGCAGTTCTTC	CAISTTSSSYNEQFF
TRBD1	few	TRBJ2-4	TRBV19	TGTGCCAGTAGTATAGGGGCCCACAGGGGTCAAGGTTCCAAAAACATTCAGTACTTC	CASSIGAHRGQGSKNIQYF
NA	NA	TRBJ2-7	TRBV5-1	TGCACCAGCAGCTTGGTCGCCAGGCGACCCTACGAGCAGTACTTC	CTSSLVARRPYEQYF
TRBD2	NA	TRBJ2-7	TRBV19	TGTGCCAGTAGTTTAGCGGGAGAATGGAACGAGCAGTACTTC	CASSLAGEWNEQYF
TRBD1	NA	TRBJ1-5	TRBV28	TGTGCCAGCAGTTTATGGACCGGGACAGGGATGGCGAGCAATCAGCCCCAGCATTTT	CASSLWTGTGMASNQPQHF
NA	NA	TRBJ2-7	TRBV19	TGTGCCAGTAGTATGCTCAGCAAAGTCTACGAGCAGTACTTC	CASSMLSKVYEQYF
TRBD2	NA	TRBJ2-1	TRBV5-1	TGCGCCAGCAGCTTGGGAACTAGCGGGATATTGGGGGAGCAGTTCTTC	CASSLGTSGILGEQFF
TRBD1	NA	TRBJ1-2	TRBV2	TGTGCCAGCAGTCGACAGGGGACGCCGACTACTAACTATGGCTACACCTTC	CASSRQGTPTTNYGYTF
TRBD2	many	TRBJ2-1	TRBV7-7	TGTGCTAGCAGCTTAGCAGCGGGAGCCTTCTCCTACAATGAGCAGTTCTTC	CASSLAAGAFSYNEQFF
NA	NA	TRBJ2-2	TRBV6-1	TGTGCCAGCAGTGAAGGAGTTGACGCCAGGGAGCTGTTTTTT	CASSEGVDARELFF
TRBD2	NA	TRBJ2-2	TRBV19	TGTGCCAGTACGGCGAGCGGGAGTACAACCGGGGAGCTGTTTTTT	CASTASGSTTGELFF
NA	NA	TRBJ1-3	TRBV15	TGTGCCACCAGCAGAGATGGAAACACCATATATTTT	CATSRDGNTIYF
TRBD2	many	TRBJ2-1	TRBV12-5	TGTGCTAGTGGCCCGGGACTAGCGTACTACAATGAGCAGTTCTTC	CASGPGLAYYNEQFF
NA	many	TRBJ1-1	TRBV6-5	TGTGCCAGCAGTTCCTCTCGGCAAGAAGCTTTCTTT	CASSSSRQEAFF
NA	NA	TRBJ2-2	TRBV19	TGTGCCAGTAGTACTTTAGAGGGGCGAAACGGGGAGCTGTTTTTT	CASSTLEGRNGELFF
TRBD1	many	TRBJ1-1	TRBV5-1	TGCGCCAGCAGCTTCCAGACAGGGGACGTGAACACTGAAGCTTTCTTT	CASSFQTGDVNTEAFF
TRBD2	many	TRBJ2-7	TRBV9	TGTGCCAGCAGCGTGGGGACTAGCGCCCTGTACGAGCAGTACTTC	CASSVGTSALYEQYF
TRBD2	many	TRBJ2-3	TRBV20-1	TGCAGTGTTGTGTTGGGGACTAGACCCACAGATACGCAGTATTTT	CSVVLGTRPTDTQYF
NA	many	TRBJ2-7	TRBV7-2	TGTGCCAGCAGCTTAGCCCAGGGACCCTACGAGCAGTACTTC	CASSLAQGPYEQYF
NA	NA	TRBJ2-4	TRBV7-9	TGTGCCAGCAGCCAAGCGAACGGGGGAAGGACCAAAAACATTCAGTACTTC	CASSQANGGRTKNIQYF
NA	many	TRBJ1-1	TRBV11-2	TGTGCCAGCAGCTCAATCGGACGGTTTGAAGCTTTCTTT	CASSSIGRFEAFF
TRBD1	many	TRBJ2-7	TRBV6-1	TGTGCCAGCAGAGAGGGAGGGACAGGGACCTACGAGCAGTACTTC	CASREGGTGTYEQYF
TRBD2	many	TRBJ2-1	TRBV12-3/TRBV12-4	TGTGCCAGCAGTCCCGGCAGACTAGCGGGAATGGGTGAGCAGTTCTTC	CASSPGRLAGMGEQFF
NA	NA	TRBJ2-5	TRBV14	TGTGCCAGCAGCGGAGGGAGAAGGGAGGCCCAGTACTTC	CASSGGRREAQYF
NA	many	TRBJ2-7	TRBV7-9	TGTGCCAGCAGCTTCCCCGCGGAGCAGTACTTC	CASSFPAEQYF
NA	many	TRBJ1-5	TRBV4-1	TGCGCCAGCAGCCAAGATATGGGTGGGGGCAATCAGCCCCAGCATTTT	CASSQDMGGGNQPQHF
TRBD2	many	TRBJ2-1	TRBV20-1	TGCAGTGCTAGAGAAGGACTAGCGGGAACTCTTCACTACAATGAGCAGTTCTTC	CSAREGLAGTLHYNEQFF